These T cell receptor beta chains were read from a single sample in a study of T cell responses to AZD1222 COVID-19 vaccine. TCRdb's copy holds only in-frame clones and misses some; the assay was immunoSEQ multiplex PCR. The data show 150,000 or so clones, 85% to 90% seen once. The sample consisted of peripheral blood, taken 28 days after the second dose of the MenACWY control vaccine. The source of these receptors is an adult who received the MenACWY meningococcal vaccine as a control. Both conserved end residues are part of each CDR3. Part of the rows lack a size; the others show once, few, many or a class for expanded clones.

v_gene	j_gene	abundance	CDR3aa
TRBV5-8	TRBJ1-2	.	CASSLGTVYGYTF
TRBV28	TRBJ2-7	.	CASSFRGRGGPDEQYF
TRBV6-5	TRBJ1-1	.	CASSYEPGLMNTEAFF
TRBV11-2	TRBJ1-6	.	CASSSQGVSPLHF
TRBV2	TRBJ1-2	.	CASSGSRGQDGYTF
TRBV7-8	TRBJ1-6	.	CASSSQGLSNSPLHF
TRBV4-2	TRBJ2-3	.	CASSQGGLATDTQYF
TRBV30	TRBJ2-7	once	CAWSAVRQGASYEQYF
TRBV27	TRBJ2-1	few	CASSLSRQGAIGDNEQFF
TRBV4-3	TRBJ2-2	.	CASSQDRLSQGAGELFF
TRBV1	TRBJ2-7	.	CTSSLARWRVPYEQYF
TRBV11-3	TRBJ2-3	.	CASSLNSGREYF
TRBV5-8	TRBJ2-7	.	CASSRGSGSGYEQYF
TRBV7-9	TRBJ2-7	.	CASSRVASGRPLSYEQYF
TRBV30	TRBJ1-4	.	CAWSTREKLFF
TRBV7-9	TRBJ2-5	.	CASSSPWGSQETQYF
TRBV21-1	TRBJ2-5	once	CASSSRHNRAETQYF
TRBV10-3	TRBJ2-7	.	CAIRAGTGDYEQYF
TRBV9	TRBJ1-6	.	CASSVGQGGSPLHF
TRBV27	TRBJ2-3	.	CASSLSFSTDTQYF
TRBV4-3	TRBJ2-5	.	CASSQVGGSGGETQYF
TRBV28	TRBJ1-2	.	CASSPWTGRGSYGYTF
TRBV28	TRBJ1-2	.	CASSPRDRGGYTF
TRBV12-3/TRBV12-4	TRBJ1-1	.	CASSPPENTEAFF
TRBV7-2	TRBJ2-7	.	CASSPRLAGGQFNEQYF
TRBV24-1	TRBJ2-1	once	CATRDASSYNEQFF
TRBV6-4	TRBJ2-1	.	CASSDTGGSPPDEQFF
TRBV6-2/TRBV6-3	TRBJ2-2	.	CASSYGTGELFF
TRBV9	TRBJ1-5	.	CASSREASQPQHF
TRBV27	TRBJ2-5	.	CASRTLVYDETQYF
TRBV5-1	TRBJ1-3	.	CASSFGTGGRNTIYF
TRBV2	TRBJ1-4	.	CASLPLPTGLSEKLFF
TRBV28	TRBJ1-2	.	CASSLRGTLNYGYTF
TRBV5-1	TRBJ2-1	.	CASSVDNEQFF
TRBV29-1	TRBJ2-6	.	CSVEDMSGGGANVLTF
TRBV9	TRBJ2-7	.	CASSPRTGGAYEQYF
TRBV27	TRBJ1-1	.	CASRPDPPMVGTEAFF
TRBV19	TRBJ1-1	.	CASSLGWREAFF
TRBV7-3	TRBJ1-4	.	CASSLTGTANEKLFF
TRBV6-5	TRBJ1-1	few	CASSYFGTGGNTEAFF
TRBV5-1	TRBJ2-1	.	CASSLGQGPSYNEQFF
TRBV3-1/TRBV3-2	TRBJ2-7	once	CASSPIRGLGSYEQYF
TRBV6-5	TRBJ1-4	.	CASSFNRGNEKLFF
TRBV28	TRBJ2-7	.	CASRGQGYEQYF
TRBV28	TRBJ2-4	.	CASSLRPGLAKNIQYF